This T cell receptor beta chain was sequenced for a study of shared clonotypes between healthy human individuals. Execution of the assay was at deep level. Method: immunoSEQ multiplex PCR; TCRdb's copy keeps in-frame clones and lacks some. Among roughly 640,000 clones listed, about 74% were seen once. The CDR3 has 15 amino acids. V was clipped by 3 bases and J by 6 bases, with 15 bases between them. Germline CDR1 is KGHSH and CDR2 is LQKENI. The gene calls are TRBV18 and TRBJ1-5; no clear D. Sequencing input: memory CD4+ T cells sorted from blood. The subset: CD45RA-negative fraction. The TCR sequence derives from a woman in her thirties in good health. For the CDR3, the DNA is TGTGCCAGCTCACCCGGGAAGGGATCGGGTCAGCCCCAGCATTTT. This sequence encodes CASSPGKGSGQPQHF.